This T cell receptor (beta chain) comes out of a study of shared clonotypes between healthy human individuals. Replicate PCRs for unsorted PBMC used about 0.3 ug DNA (around 30,000 T cell genomes). Researchers sequenced unsorted PBMC DNA using ten immunoSEQ deep assay plates. Sequencing used immunoSEQ multiplex PCR; TCRdb keeps in-frame clones, though not all of them. Altogether 450,000 or so clones are present, 77% being singletons, with the ten largest covering around 12%. Trimming cost V 0 bases and J 0 bases, with 12 bases left between them. CDR3 length: 16 residues. The germline gives CDR1 SGHRS, CDR2 YFSETQ.

The chain combines TRBV5-1 with TRBJ1-1; tentatively, D is TRBD1 (5 bases). The receptor comes from a woman in her thirties or forties in good health. Some clones in this sample may be carry-over from other donors' samples. Sequencing input: PBMCs. CDR3 in amino acids: CASSLEIRGLNTEAFF. CDR3 coding DNA: TGCGCCAGCAGCTTGGAGATCCGGGGCTTGAACACTGAAGCTTTCTTT.